This TCR beta chain is from a study of T cells in Graves' hyperthyroidism and ophthalmopathy. The study, taken as a whole, reports: In the analysis, a 13 V-J model separated ophthalmopathy from stable hyperthyroidism.

Out of approximately 10 ml of fresh peripheral blood came the PBMCs. TCR beta CDR3 region amplification was performed from RNA transcripts. Primed by the HTBI set, a first-round RT-PCR was run on the TCR CDR3. MiXCR, applied by TCRdb to the multiplex PCR reads, yields one record per CDR3 protein. This sample has a few hundred thousand distinct CDR3 sequences; approximately 14% occur once, and the top ten carry about a third. This clonotype was counted at least ten times. Its antigen is not identified. The CDR3 extends over 14 amino acids. The V segment lost 1 base and the J segment 10 bases; nucleotides outside the gene matches: 7. The germline gives CDR1 SGHAT, CDR2 FQNNGV.

The chain uses TRBV11-2 and TRBJ2-1; the match to TRBD2 covers 7 bases. This receptor was obtained from a woman aged 40-49 years with Graves' ophthalmopathy. Sample: blood. CDR3 in amino acids: CASSLVRASGEQFF. In DNA, the CDR3 is TGTGCCAGCAGCTTAGTTAGGGCTAGCGGAGAGCAGTTCTTC.